This passage covers 7 T cell receptor beta chains from one sample sequenced in a study of shared clonotypes between healthy human individuals. Using immunoSEQ multiplex PCR, the repertoire was profiled, and TCRdb retains in-frame clones only, with some absent. The repertoire includes some 980,000 clones, 76% of them detected once, and around 1.5% sits in the top ten. The sequencing sample was made of memory CD4+ T cells sorted from blood. Subset specified: CD45RA-negative fraction. These receptors all stem from a man between 18 and 29 years old in good health.

As concerns this clone: Other DNA sequences in this sample translate to the same CDR3. The J gene is TRBJ2-1, the V gene TRBV7-2; weak D call: TRBD2 (6 bases). The V gene's germline CDR1 is SGHTA and CDR2 FQGNSA. The CDR3 runs to 15 residues. V was clipped by 3 bases and J by 4 bases, with 13 bases between them. CDR3 sequence (DNA): TGTGCCAGCAGCTTGGAGGGCCAGGCGTACAATGAGCAGTTCTTC. Its translation is CASSLEGQAYNEQFF.

The chain links TRBV6-5 to TRBJ2-3, with 7 bases identical to TRBD2. The CDR3 is 16 residues long. The V gene's germline CDR1 is MNHEY and CDR2 SVGAGI. V lost 4 bases and J lost 0; bases outside the gene matches: 7. The CDR3 bases are TGTGCCAGCAGTTCCCCCGGGGGGACTAGCACAGATACGCAGTATTTT. Translation: CASSSPGGTSTDTQYF.

V and J are TRBV10-1 and TRBJ2-2; TRBD2 matches at 7 bases. The CDR3 runs 14 residues. Germline CDR1 and CDR2: WNHNN and SYGVQD (reference sequence). With 5 bases clipped from V and 2 bases from J, the junction kept 2 bases outside the gene matches. The CDR3 loop reads CASSRGVNTGELFF. CDR3 sequence (DNA): TGCGCCAGCAGTCGGGGGGTAAACACCGGGGAGCTGTTTTTT.

The V gene is TRBV5-1, the J gene TRBJ1-1; no reliable D call. The CDR3 extends over 14 amino acids. The germline V gene has CDR1 SGHRS and CDR2 YFSETQ. Trimming pared 5 bases from V and 4 bases from J, leaving 15 bases between. The CDR3 loop reads CASSWSGIGTEAFF. CDR3 bases: TGCGCCAGCAGTTGGTCTGGGATCGGCACTGAAGCTTTCTTT.

The chain joins TRBV6-4 to TRBJ1-3; D perhaps matches TRBD1 (6 bases). The CDR3 has 12 amino acids. CDR1 and CDR2 from the germline V gene are MRHNA and SNTAGT. V was cut by 10 bases and J by 7 bases, with 14 bases left in between. In DNA, the CDR3 is TGTGCCACCTTCGGGGGGCGGAACACCATATATTTT. Translation: CATFGGRNTIYF.

The J gene is TRBJ1-1, the V gene TRBV5-1; 7 bases map to TRBD1. The V and J ends lost 1 base and 1 base, in that order; junction bases with no gene match: 10. The CDR3 runs 17 residues. Germline V lookup: CDR1 SGHRS, CDR2 YFSETQ. The CDR3 loop is CASSLFWPGQSNTEAFF. CDR3 bases: TGCGCCAGCAGCTTGTTTTGGCCGGGACAGTCGAACACTGAAGCTTTCTTT. The variable domain in full, completed from reference TRBV5-1 and TRBJ1-1, reads KAGVTQTPRYLIKTRGQQVTLSCSPISGHRSVSWYQQTPGQGLQFLFEYFSETQRNKGNFPGRFSGRQFSNSRSEMNVSTLELGDSALYLCASSLFWPGQSNTEAFFGQGTRLTVV.

At least ten counts were recorded for this clone. This chain links TRBV4-3 with TRBJ1-2; no clear D. Per the germline V gene, CDR1 is LGHNA and CDR2 is YSLEER. The CDR3 extends over 14 amino acids. V lost 2 bases, J lost 2 bases, and 9 bases lay in between. DNA of the CDR3: TGCGCCAGCAGCCAACACCACCCGAACTATGGCTACACCTTC. Translated, it gives CASSQHHPNYGYTF.